The next 12 T cell receptor beta chains were all read from a single sample in a study of OX40 agonist ivuxolimab in advanced cancers. Data came from immunoSEQ multiplex PCR; TCRdb stores just in-frame clones and leaves some out. The top ten clones hold roughly 19% of a sample with 35,000 to 45,000 clones, around 83% of them seen once. The sample consisted of CD4+ or CD8+ T cells sorted from blood, taken in a trial of the OX40 agonist ivuxolimab. These receptors came from an adult with an advanced solid tumor such as melanoma, head and neck, liver or kidney cancer.

This clone showed up just a few times. An end of the junction does not agree with germline; a read error may underlie this. This CDR3 is also generated by other DNA sequences in the sample. The chain uses TRBV7-3 and TRBJ2-3; TRBD2 aligns across 10 bases. The CDR3 has 15 amino acids. Germline V CDR1 and CDR2: SGHTA, FQGTGA. This CDR3 is CASSLTSGETDTQYF. The DNA for the CDR3 is TGTGCCAGCAGCCTAACTAGCGGGGAAACAGATACGCAGTATTTT. The full variable domain, with the rest looked up from reference TRBV7-3 and TRBJ2-3, is GAGVSQTPSNKVTEKGKYVELRCDPISGHTALYWYRQSLGQGPEFLIYFQGTGAADDSGLPNDRFFAVRPEGSVSTLKIQRTERGDSAVYLCASSLTSGETDTQYFGPGTRLTVL.

The chain combines TRBV6-5 with TRBJ1-2; D may be TRBD1 (5 bases). In germline, CDR1 is MNHEY, CDR2 SVGAGI. Trimming pared 5 bases from V and 5 bases from J, leaving 9 bases between. The CDR3 covers 12 residues. The DNA of the CDR3 is TGTGCCAGCAGTCCAGGGTGGTATGGCTACACCTTC. Protein product: CASSPGWYGYTF.

The V and J genes are TRBV19 and TRBJ1-1, with D perhaps TRBD1 (5 bases). This CDR3 region has 13 residues. V was shortened by 5 bases and J by 6 bases, with 13 bases between the two germline ends. From germline, CDR1 is LNHDA and CDR2 SQIVND (reference sequence). CDR3 sequence (DNA): TGTGCCAGTAGTTGGCTAAGGGGCGCTGAAGCTTTCTTT. This gives the protein CASSWLRGAEAFF.

The chain uses TRBV9 and TRBJ1-2; the D gene is possibly TRBD1 (6 bases). This CDR3 has 13 residues. Germline V gives CDR1 SGDLS, CDR2 YYNGEE. V was pared by 7 bases and J by 4 bases, with 14 bases between. CDR3 residues: CASDDGRGYGYTF. The CDR3 region has the DNA TGTGCCAGCGACGACGGCAGGGGCTATGGCTACACCTTC.

Worth noting for this clone: The junction and the germline gene differ at one end; a read error may be behind it. CDR3 sequence reads: CASSQRDQGSDEQYF. The CDR3 DNA reads TGCGCCAGCAGCCAGAGGGACCAGGGCTCCGACGAGCAGTACTTC. The chain combines TRBV4-3 with TRBJ2-7; either TRBD1 or TRBD2 may supply D (5 bases each). Germline CDR1 reads LGHNA; CDR2 reads YSLEER. This CDR3 spans 15 amino acids.

This clone was picked up one time. The V gene is TRBV7-2, the J gene TRBJ2-7; D uncertain. The V and J ends lost 3 bases and 5 bases respectively, with 14 bases between them. This CDR3 contains 14 residues. Germline V gives CDR1 SGHTA, CDR2 FQGNSA. The CDR3 here is CASSFPAAFDEQYF. The CDR3 DNA reads TGTGCCAGCAGCTTCCCGGCAGCTTTCGACGAGCAGTACTTC.

V and J are TRBV27 and TRBJ1-1; TRBD1 matches at 10 bases. The germline V gene encodes CDR1 MNHEY and CDR2 SMNVEV (reference sequence). This CDR3 contains 15 residues. Trimming removed 8 bases from V and 2 bases from J; junction bases left unmatched: 8. The CDR3 nucleotides read TGTGCCAGCCTTAGACAGGGGGCGCTTAACACTGAAGCTTTCTTT. Its translation is CASLRQGALNTEAFF.

The rearrangement links TRBV4-1 to TRBJ1-1, with D unclear. This CDR3 has 16 residues. The V gene's germline CDR1 is MGHRA and CDR2 YSYEKL. Trimming cost V 1 base and J 1 base, with 13 bases left between them. CDR3 loop: CASSQGPQVSNTEAFF. CDR3 in DNA: TGCGCCAGCAGCCAAGGCCCCCAGGTGTCGAACACTGAAGCTTTCTTT.

CDR3 sequence: CAKGLAGDGGAAGELFF. The DNA of the CDR3 is TGTGCCAAGGGACTAGCGGGAGATGGAGGGGCGGCCGGGGAGCTGTTTTTT. The J gene is TRBJ2-2, the V gene TRBV2; 14 bases match TRBD2. J was trimmed by 6 bases and V by 10 bases; bases with no gene match: 13. Per the germline V gene, CDR1 is SNHLY and CDR2 is FYNNEI. This CDR3 spans 17 amino acids.

The chain has TRBV10-2 and TRBJ2-3, with 11 positions matching TRBD2. The CDR3 is 15 amino acids. The V gene end was trimmed by 6 bases and the J gene end by 2 bases; junction bases not matched to a gene: 4. The germline CDR1 and CDR2 sequences are WSHSY and SAAADI. The CDR3 DNA is TGCGCCAGCAGAACTAGCGGGAGTTTCACAGATACGCAGTATTTT. Its protein is CASRTSGSFTDTQYF.

V gene TRBV5-6 combines with J gene TRBJ2-2, with D unresolved. This CDR3 region has 12 residues. Trimming left V 1 base short and J 6 bases short, with 4 bases between. Per germline, CDR1 SGHDT and CDR2 YYEEEE. Here the CDR3 DNA reads TGTGCCAGCAGCTTGAGTCCCGGGGAGCTGTTTTTT. It yields the protein CASSLSPGELFF.

V usage is TRBV10-2 and J usage is TRBJ2-1, with 10 bases identical to TRBD2. The CDR3 totals 15 residues. Germline V lookup: CDR1 WSHSY, CDR2 SAAADI. Losses at the gene ends were 6 bases for V and 3 bases for J; bases not matched to a gene: 5. CDR3 loop: CASSLLAGGYNEQFF. DNA for the CDR3: TGCGCCAGCAGCCTTTTAGCGGGAGGCTACAATGAGCAGTTCTTC.